A single sample is the source of the 30 T cell receptor beta chains below, sequenced in a study of vaccination effects on CD4 cells after COVID-19. Sequenced by immunoSEQ multiplex PCR; TCRdb stores in-frame clones only, minus some. The data hold around 71,000 clones, with about 65% observed a single time. ViraFEST used viral peptide pools to expand antigen-specific CD4+ T cells before sequencing. At the end of roughly 9 days of culture, CD4+ T cells were isolated. Nucleocapsid antibody tests were negative, and the vaccine recipients had no prior SARS-CoV-2 infection. These receptors lack a known antigen. The sample in question was CD4+ T cells from PBMCs cultured with HCoV-OC43 spike peptides, obtained before COVID-19 vaccination. Indicated subset: HCoV-OC43 spike overlapping peptide pool stimulation. The receptors here all came from a human donor who received a COVID-19 vaccine.

This sequence joins TRBV5-1 and TRBJ2-5; D may be TRBD1 (7 bases). The length of the CDR3 is 15 residues. The germline CDR1 and CDR2 sequences are SGHRS and YFSETQ. Trimming stripped 4 bases from V and 7 bases from J, with 20 bases between. CDR3 loop: CASSQSQGGAGTQYF. The DNA for the CDR3 is TGCGCCAGCAGCCAATCTCAGGGGGGCGCGGGGACCCAGTACTTC. Supplemented by reference TRBV5-1 and TRBJ2-5, the full variable domain reads KAGVTQTPRYLIKTRGQQVTLSCSPISGHRSVSWYQQTPGQGLQFLFEYFSETQRNKGNFPGRFSGRQFSNSRSEMNVSTLELGDSALYLCASSQSQGGAGTQYFGPGTRLLVL.

This clone has more than one count but fewer than ten. This rearrangement joins TRBV3-1 (or the pseudogene TRBV3-2) to TRBJ2-2; D assignment may be TRBD1 or TRBD2 (5 bases each). Trimming cost V 6 bases and J 4 bases, with 15 bases left between them. CDR1 and CDR2 (germline): LGHDT, YNNKEL (reference sequence). The CDR3 consists of 15 residues. This CDR3 reads CASRVGEGSTGELFF. CDR3 in DNA: TGTGCCAGCAGAGTTGGAGAGGGGTCCACCGGGGAGCTGTTTTTT.

This clone was seen only a few times. The rearrangement joins TRBV5-5 to TRBJ1-5; weak D call: TRBD1 (5 bases). From germline, CDR1 is SGHKS and CDR2 YYEKEE (reference sequence). The CDR3 consists of 17 residues. V was shortened by 0 bases and J by 1 base, with 14 bases between the two germline ends. For the CDR3, the DNA is TGTGCCAGCAGCTTGGTTATAAATGGGGGAAGCAATCAGCCCCAGCATTTT. Protein product: CASSLVINGGSNQPQHF. The whole variable domain, remainder taken from reference TRBV5-5 and TRBJ1-5, is DAGVTQSPTHLIKTRGQQVTLRCSPISGHKSVSWYQQVLGQGPQFIFQYYEKEERGRGNFPDRFSARQFPNYSSELNVNALLLGDSALYLCASSLVINGGSNQPQHFGDGTRLSIL.

This sequence joins TRBV6-5 and TRBJ1-2; D is perhaps TRBD1 (6 bases). V was trimmed by 6 bases and J by 1 base, leaving 9 bases between them. CDR3 length: 13 amino acids. Germline V gives CDR1 MNHEY, CDR2 SVGAGI. For the CDR3, the DNA is TGTGCCAGCAGCCTGGACAGTAACTATGGCTACACCTTC. Its protein is CASSLDSNYGYTF.

The chain carries TRBV3-1 (or the pseudogene TRBV3-2) and TRBJ2-7; 8 bases fit TRBD1. V lost 4 bases to trimming and J lost 2 bases; unmatched junction nucleotides: 7. The CDR3 spans 15 residues. Germline V gene lookup returns CDR1 LGHDT and CDR2 YNNKEL (reference sequence). Written as DNA, the CDR3 is TGTGCCAGCAGCCCTTTGAACAGGGGGGCCTACGAGCAGTACGTC. It yields the protein CASSPLNRGAYEQYV.

The gene calls are TRBV9 and TRBJ2-3; D remains unclear. Germline V gene sequence: CDR1 SGDLS, CDR2 YYNGEE. Trimming took off 1 base at V and 0 bases at J, with 3 bases between the two ends. This CDR3 spans 13 amino acids. This chain's CDR3 is CASSVTSTDTQYF. The CDR3 DNA reads TGTGCCAGCAGCGTAACAAGCACAGATACGCAGTATTTT. Variable domain in full (rest from reference TRBV9 and TRBJ2-3): DSGVTQTPKHLITATGQRVTLRCSPRSGDLSVYWYQQSLDQGLQFLIQYYNGEERAKGNILERFSAQQFPDLHSELNLSSLELGDSALYFCASSVTSTDTQYFGPGTRLTVL.

V usage is TRBV11-2 and J usage is TRBJ1-1; 12 bases agree with TRBD1. J lost 5 bases, V lost 5 bases, and 9 bases had no gene match. The CDR3 spans 16 residues. Germline CDR1 reads SGHAT; CDR2 reads FQNNGV. This chain's CDR3 is CASSPPGTGGGTEAFF. The CDR3 DNA reads as TGTGCCAGCAGCCCCCCCGGGACAGGGGGCGGAACTGAAGCTTTCTTT.

This chain connects TRBV7-2 to TRBJ1-6, with TRBD1 as a possible D gene (5 bases). The germline V and J ends were trimmed by 5 bases and 9 bases, with 14 bases remaining between them. Germline loops: CDR1 SGHTA, CDR2 FQGNSA. The CDR3 loop spans 14 amino acids. CDR3 sequence (DNA): TGTGCCAGCAGCATAGGGACGGACGGTTCACCCCTCCACTTT. Its translation is CASSIGTDGSPLHF.

The CDR3 bases are TGTGCCAGCTCAACGGGGTCCGGGACAGGGGAGACCCAGTACTTC. It yields the protein CASSTGSGTGETQYF. This chain uses TRBV18 with TRBJ2-5; 9 nucleotides match TRBD1. Trimming cost V 5 bases and J 5 bases; bases outside gene matches: 9. Germline V gene sequence: CDR1 KGHSH, CDR2 LQKENI. The CDR3 sequence is 15 residues long.

The V call is TRBV3-1 (or the pseudogene TRBV3-2), the J call TRBJ2-5; maybe TRBD2 (5 bases). CDR3 size: 15 residues. V gave up 0 bases and J gave up 5 bases, with 13 bases separating them. Germline CDR1 and CDR2: LGHDT and YNNKEL (reference sequence). The CDR3 spells CASSQDAEVRETQYF. CDR3 DNA: TGTGCCAGCAGCCAAGATGCGGAGGTCCGGGAGACCCAGTACTTC.

This clone was detected a few times. This sequence joins TRBV2 and TRBJ2-1, with D unclear. The CDR3 runs to 14 residues. V was shortened by 6 bases and J by 6 bases, with 15 bases between the two germline ends. Germline values: CDR1 SNHLY, CDR2 FYNNEI. CDR3 sequence reads: CASRGMGTVNEQFF. In DNA, the CDR3 is TGTGCCAGCAGGGGGATGGGTACAGTCAATGAGCAGTTCTTC.

This clone was seen a handful of times. This chain links TRBV30 with TRBJ1-4; D call uncertain. The CDR3 totals 13 residues. From germline, CDR1 is GTSNPN and CDR2 SVGIG (reference sequence). V dropped 3 bases and J dropped 10 bases, with 15 bases sitting between them. The CDR3 nucleotides read TGTGCCTGGAGACCTGGGTTACCGGGAAAACTGTTTTTT. This translates into CAWRPGLPGKLFF.

CDR3 region: CASSLSVVGTDTQYF. Here the CDR3 DNA reads TGTGCCAGCAGCTTGTCGGTGGTAGGGACAGATACGCAGTATTTT. The chain employs TRBV5-6 and TRBJ2-3; no firm D call. Germline lookup yields CDR1 SGHDT and CDR2 YYEEEE. This CDR3 spans 15 amino acids. Trimming cost V 1 base and J 3 bases, with 12 bases left between them.

V and J are TRBV24-1 and TRBJ2-5; 9 positions match TRBD2. The length of the CDR3 is 16 residues. V gave up 3 bases and J gave up 5 bases; unmatched junction bases: 9. Germline loops: CDR1 KGHDR, CDR2 SFDVKD. The CDR3, as DNA: TGTGCCACCAGTGATCCCTCCTCGAGCGGGGGGGAGACCCAGTACTTC. Translating gives CATSDPSSSGGETQYF.

This chain connects TRBV21-1 to TRBJ2-5; the D call of TRBD1 is as the table states it, not checked on the DNA. TRBV21-1 constitutes a pseudogene. CDR3 length equals 14 residues. CDR3 in DNA: TGTGCCAGCAGCGAGGGACAGGGAGGGGAGACCCAGTACTTC. It codes for CASSEGQGGETQYF.

The chain employs TRBV5-1 and TRBJ2-2; D is ambiguous. The germline CDR1 and CDR2 sequences are SGHRS and YFSETQ. With 3 bases removed from V and 1 base from J, the gap between germline ends came to 7 bases. The CDR3 is 14 amino acids. CDR3 in amino acids: CASSWEVNTGELFF. The CDR3 DNA is TGCGCCAGCAGCTGGGAAGTGAACACCGGGGAGCTGTTTTTT.

The genes are TRBV5-1 and TRBJ1-4; the D is unclear. Germline assignment: CDR1 SGHRS and CDR2 YFSETQ. CDR3 length: 16 residues. V was trimmed by 0 bases and J by 7 bases, leaving 16 bases between them. The CDR3 nucleotides read TGCGCCAGCAGCTTGGTCGTTACTGGGCGCGGTGAAAAACTGTTTTTT. Amino acids: CASSLVVTGRGEKLFF.

The chain combines TRBV6-1 with TRBJ2-7; D tentatively reads TRBD1 or TRBD2 (5 bases each). From germline, CDR1 is MNHNS and CDR2 SASEGT. V gave up 2 bases and J gave up 2 bases, with 7 bases separating them. The CDR3 consists of 13 residues. In DNA, the CDR3 is TGTGCCAGCAGTGAACGAGGGGCCTACGAGCAGTACGTC. It encodes CASSERGAYEQYV.

This clone came up a few times. The chain links TRBV28 to TRBJ2-1, with 7 positions matching TRBD1. The CDR3 length is 14 residues. J lost 6 bases, V lost 5 bases, and 7 bases had no gene match. Germline assignment: CDR1 MDHEN and CDR2 SYDVKM. DNA of the CDR3: TGTGCCAGCAGTCCGGGACAGCCCAGCAATGAGCAGTTCTTC. This encodes CASSPGQPSNEQFF.

CDR3 loop: CASSLEAGFSYEQYV. For the CDR3, the DNA is TGCGCCAGCAGCTTGGAGGCGGGGTTCTCCTACGAGCAGTACGTC. The chain combines TRBV5-1 with TRBJ2-7; TRBD2 might be the D (6 bases). This CDR3 comprises 15 residues. The V gene lost 0 bases and the J gene lost 0 bases, with 10 bases spanning the gap. Per germline, CDR1 SGHRS and CDR2 YFSETQ.

This chain connects TRBV9 to TRBJ1-2; possible D gene TRBD1, 6 bases. The V gene lost 0 bases and the J gene lost 8 bases, with 11 bases spanning the gap. The CDR3 consists of 13 residues. Germline V CDR1 and CDR2: SGDLS, YYNGEE. CDR3 nucleotide sequence: TGTGCCAGCAGCGTAGAACAGGGTTTCGGCTACACCTTC. It specifies CASSVEQGFGYTF. The full variable domain, its missing parts supplied by reference TRBV9 and TRBJ1-2, is DSGVTQTPKHLITATGQRVTLRCSPRSGDLSVYWYQQSLDQGLQFLIQYYNGEERAKGNILERFSAQQFPDLHSELNLSSLELGDSALYFCASSVEQGFGYTFGSGTRLTVV.

The CDR3 loop reads CASDRGVETQYF. The CDR3 region has the DNA TGTGCCAGCGACCGCGGGGTAGAGACCCAGTACTTC. The J gene is TRBJ2-5, the V gene TRBV6-5; the D gene is possibly TRBD2 (6 bases). Germline V gene lookup returns CDR1 MNHEY and CDR2 SVGAGI. Trimming shortened V by 8 bases and J by 4 bases, and 11 bases separated the two germline ends. CDR3 size: 12 residues.

The rearrangement uses TRBV15 and TRBJ1-5, with a possible D match to TRBD1 (6 bases). The CDR3 length is 14 residues. Trimming removed 8 bases at V and 5 bases at J, with 16 bases between. The germline CDR1 and CDR2 sequences are LNHNV and YYDKDF (reference sequence). The CDR3 is CATADSPSYQPQHF. In DNA form, the CDR3 reads TGTGCCACCGCGGACAGCCCAAGCTATCAGCCCCAGCATTTT.

The CDR3 DNA follows: TGTGCCAGCTCATCCTACACGACAGGGGAAGAGACCCAGTACTTC. Encoded protein: CASSSYTTGEETQYF. The gene calls are TRBV18 and TRBJ2-5; TRBD1 matches 8 bases. V shed 5 bases, J shed 3 bases, and the junction held 8 bases outside the gene matches. There are 15 residues in the CDR3. Germline V CDR1 and CDR2: KGHSH, LQKENI.

This rearrangement joins TRBV6-2 or TRBV6-3 to TRBJ2-2; D is ambiguous. This CDR3 contains 14 residues. The germline gives CDR1 MNHEY, CDR2 SVGEGT. Trimming pared 5 bases from V and 6 bases from J, leaving 13 bases between. The CDR3 loop is CASSPTLAPGELFF. CDR3 coding DNA: TGTGCCAGCAGTCCGACCTTGGCCCCCGGGGAGCTGTTTTTT.

The V and J genes are TRBV3-1 (or the pseudogene TRBV3-2) and TRBJ2-1; 10 bases are a match to TRBD2. The junction had 6 bases not matched to a gene; V was cut back by 1 base and J by 6 bases. Per germline, CDR1 LGHDT and CDR2 YNNKEL (reference sequence). This CDR3 contains 16 residues. CDR3 sequence reads: CASSQAAAGGRNEQFF. The CDR3 nucleotides are TGTGCCAGCAGCCAAGCGGCAGCGGGGGGGCGCAATGAGCAGTTCTTC.

The chain uses TRBV9 and TRBJ1-6; weak D call: TRBD1 (6 bases). The CDR3 is 18 residues long. Between the trimmed V and J ends, which lost 0 bases and 10 bases, there was a span of 23 bases. Germline V CDR1 and CDR2: SGDLS, YYNGEE. The CDR3 sequence: CASSVERDGGALRSPLHF. CDR3 in DNA: TGTGCCAGCAGCGTAGAACGGGATGGGGGGGCGTTAAGGTCACCCCTCCACTTT. Full variable domain (missing parts from reference TRBV9 and TRBJ1-6): DSGVTQTPKHLITATGQRVTLRCSPRSGDLSVYWYQQSLDQGLQFLIQYYNGEERAKGNILERFSAQQFPDLHSELNLSSLELGDSALYFCASSVERDGGALRSPLHFGNGTRLTVT.

This chain connects TRBV19 to TRBJ2-3, with 8 bases identical to TRBD2. Germline V gene lookup returns CDR1 LNHDA and CDR2 SQIVND (reference sequence). This CDR3 is built from 16 residues. The ends lost 0 bases at V and 2 bases at J; junction bases unmatched: 4. CDR3 DNA: TGTGCCAGTAGTATAGACAGCGGGGGCCCCACAGATACGCAGTATTTT. Encoded protein: CASSIDSGGPTDTQYF.

This clone occurred a few times. This sequence joins TRBV2 and TRBJ1-5, with D uncertain. Germline-derived CDR1 and CDR2 are SNHLY and FYNNEI. This CDR3 contains 13 residues. Trimming took 2 bases from V and 3 from J, leaving 5 bases between them. CDR3 nucleotide sequence: TGTGCCAGCAGTGAAAACCCCAATCAGCCCCAGCATTTT. Translated: CASSENPNQPQHF. Using reference TRBV2 and TRBJ1-5 for the parts outside the CDR3, the full variable domain is EPEVTQTPSHQVTQMGQEVILRCVPISNHLYFYWYRQILGQKVEFLVSFYNNEISEKSEIFDDQFSVERPDGSNFTLKIRSTKLEDSAMYFCASSENPNQPQHFGDGTRLSIL.

The gene calls are TRBV2 and TRBJ1-1; perhaps TRBD1 as D (6 bases). This CDR3 comprises 14 residues. The germline gives CDR1 SNHLY, CDR2 FYNNEI. V was shortened by 5 bases and J by 4 bases, with 14 bases between the two germline ends. The CDR3: CASSLQGMVTEAFF. Written as DNA, the CDR3 is TGTGCCAGCAGTCTCCAGGGGATGGTCACTGAAGCTTTCTTT.